The clone carrying this T cell receptor beta chain showed up just a few times. TCRdb itself ran the 5' RACE reads through MiXCR, one entry per CDR3 protein. Here the sample spans roughly 450,000 distinct CDR3 sequences, about 18% being singletons. This specimen comes from a study of T-cell memory formation after mild COVID-19. V gave up 0 bases and J gave up 1 base; unmatched junction bases: 4. Germline-derived CDR1 and CDR2 are LGHNA and YSLEER. CDR3 length equals 16 residues. Sequenced: PBMCs or a T cell subset sorted from them (not recorded which). This chain uses TRBV4-3 with TRBJ2-7; 9 nucleotides line up with TRBD2. The receptor was derived from an adult woman who had mild COVID-19 (a few samples of this study predate the infection). Cell type and time point are not known. In nucleotides, the CDR3 is TGCGCCAGCAGCCAAGATAGCGGGAGCTCTTCCTACGAGCAGTACTTC. It specifies CASSQDSGSSSYEQYF.